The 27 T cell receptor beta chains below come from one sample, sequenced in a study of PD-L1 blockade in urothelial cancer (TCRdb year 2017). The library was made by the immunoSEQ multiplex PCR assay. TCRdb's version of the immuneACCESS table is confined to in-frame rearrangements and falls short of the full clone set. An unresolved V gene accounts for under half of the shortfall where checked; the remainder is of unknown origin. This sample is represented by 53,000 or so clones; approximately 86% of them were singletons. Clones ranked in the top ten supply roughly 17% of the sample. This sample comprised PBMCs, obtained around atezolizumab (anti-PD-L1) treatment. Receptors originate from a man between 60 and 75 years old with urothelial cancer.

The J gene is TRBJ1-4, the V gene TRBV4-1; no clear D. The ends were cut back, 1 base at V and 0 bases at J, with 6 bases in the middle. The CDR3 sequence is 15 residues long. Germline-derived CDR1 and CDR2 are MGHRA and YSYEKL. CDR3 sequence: CASSQGGTTNEKLFF. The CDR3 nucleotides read TGCGCCAGCAGCCAAGGAGGGACAACTAATGAAAAACTGTTTTTT.

This CDR3 is CASSIEGSYGYTF. CDR3 DNA sequence: TGTGCCAGTAGTATAGAGGGGAGCTATGGCTACACCTTC. The chain joins TRBV19 to TRBJ1-2, with no clear D. The CDR3 contains 13 residues. Deletions cut 0 bases from V and 4 bases from J, with 6 bases between. Germline V CDR1 and CDR2: LNHDA, SQIVND (reference sequence).

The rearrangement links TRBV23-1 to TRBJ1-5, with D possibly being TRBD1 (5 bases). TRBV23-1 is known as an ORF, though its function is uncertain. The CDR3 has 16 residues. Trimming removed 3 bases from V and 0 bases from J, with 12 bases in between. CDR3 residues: CASSQGGRYSNQPQHF. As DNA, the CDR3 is TGCGCCAGCAGTCAGGGGGGAAGATATAGCAATCAGCCCCAGCATTTT.

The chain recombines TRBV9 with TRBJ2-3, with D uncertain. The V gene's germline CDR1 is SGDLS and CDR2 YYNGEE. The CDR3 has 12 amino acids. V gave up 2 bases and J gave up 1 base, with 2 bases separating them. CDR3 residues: CASSVGTDTQYF. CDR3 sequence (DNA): TGTGCCAGCAGCGTCGGCACAGATACGCAGTATTTT.

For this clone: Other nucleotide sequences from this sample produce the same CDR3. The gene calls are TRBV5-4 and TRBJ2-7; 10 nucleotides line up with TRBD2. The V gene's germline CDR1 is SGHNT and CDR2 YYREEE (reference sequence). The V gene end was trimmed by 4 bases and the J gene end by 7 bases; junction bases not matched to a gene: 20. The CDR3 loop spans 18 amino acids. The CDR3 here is CASSPEAGLAGVLGEQYF. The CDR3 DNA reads TGTGCCAGCAGCCCCGAGGCGGGGCTAGCGGGAGTTCTAGGGGAGCAGTACTTC.

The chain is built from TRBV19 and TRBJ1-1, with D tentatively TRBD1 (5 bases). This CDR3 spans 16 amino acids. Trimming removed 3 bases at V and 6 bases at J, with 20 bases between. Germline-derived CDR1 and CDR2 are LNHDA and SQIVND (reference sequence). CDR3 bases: TGTGCCAGTAGTATCTTAGGACGGGGGGGGGTCCCTGAAGCTTTCTTT. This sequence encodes CASSILGRGGVPEAFF.

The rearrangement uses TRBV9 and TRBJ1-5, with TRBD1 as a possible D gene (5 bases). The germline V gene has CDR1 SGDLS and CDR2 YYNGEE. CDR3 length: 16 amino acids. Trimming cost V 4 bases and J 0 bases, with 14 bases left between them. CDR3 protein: CASSPMGGSSNQPQHF. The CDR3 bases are TGTGCCAGCAGCCCTATGGGGGGGAGTAGCAATCAGCCCCAGCATTTT.

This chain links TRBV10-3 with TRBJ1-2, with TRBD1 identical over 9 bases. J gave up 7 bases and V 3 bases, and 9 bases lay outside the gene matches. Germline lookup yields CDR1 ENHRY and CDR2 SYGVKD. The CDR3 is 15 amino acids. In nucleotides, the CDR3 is TGTGCCATCAGTGATCCCGTACAGGGGGCTTTTGGCTACACCTTC. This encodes CAISDPVQGAFGYTF.

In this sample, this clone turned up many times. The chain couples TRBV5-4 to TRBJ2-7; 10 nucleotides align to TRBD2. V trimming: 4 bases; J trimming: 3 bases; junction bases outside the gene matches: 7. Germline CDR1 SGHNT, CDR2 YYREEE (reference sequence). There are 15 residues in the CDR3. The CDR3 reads CASSPRAGGHYEQYF. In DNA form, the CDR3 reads TGTGCCAGCAGCCCTCGAGCGGGAGGGCACTACGAGCAGTACTTC.

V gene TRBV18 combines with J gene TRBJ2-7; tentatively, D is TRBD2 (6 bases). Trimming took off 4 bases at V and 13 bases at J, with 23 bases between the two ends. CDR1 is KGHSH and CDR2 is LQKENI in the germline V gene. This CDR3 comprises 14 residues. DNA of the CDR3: TGTGCCAGCTCACTCGCGACTAGTCGGGAAGCGTCATACTTC. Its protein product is CASSLATSREASYF.

The CDR3 DNA reads as TGTGCCAGCAGCCCGGCGGTTAATGAGCAGTTCTTC. Its translation: CASSPAVNEQFF. This chain uses TRBV5-4 with TRBJ2-1; D unclear. Per germline, CDR1 SGHNT and CDR2 YYREEE (reference sequence). Trimming removed 4 bases at V and 7 bases at J, with 9 bases between. There are 12 residues in the CDR3.

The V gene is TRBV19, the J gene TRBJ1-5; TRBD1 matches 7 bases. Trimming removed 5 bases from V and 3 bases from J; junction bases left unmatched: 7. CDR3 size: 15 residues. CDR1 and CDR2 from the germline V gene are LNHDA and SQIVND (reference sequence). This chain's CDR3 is CASSPLQGINQPQHF. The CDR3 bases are TGTGCCAGTAGTCCACTACAGGGGATCAATCAGCCCCAGCATTTT.

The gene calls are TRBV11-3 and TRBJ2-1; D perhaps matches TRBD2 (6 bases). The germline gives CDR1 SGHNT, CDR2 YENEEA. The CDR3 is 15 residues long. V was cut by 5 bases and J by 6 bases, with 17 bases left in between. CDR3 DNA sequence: TGTGCCAGCAGCGCTCGACTAGTTTTGGGCAATGAGCAGTTCTTC. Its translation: CASSARLVLGNEQFF.

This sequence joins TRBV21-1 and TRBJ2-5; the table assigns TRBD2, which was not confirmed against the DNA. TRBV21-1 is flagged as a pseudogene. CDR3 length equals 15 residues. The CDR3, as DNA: TGTGCCAGCACCCCGACTAGCGGGGGTGGGGAGACCCAGTACTTC. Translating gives CASTPTSGGGETQYF.

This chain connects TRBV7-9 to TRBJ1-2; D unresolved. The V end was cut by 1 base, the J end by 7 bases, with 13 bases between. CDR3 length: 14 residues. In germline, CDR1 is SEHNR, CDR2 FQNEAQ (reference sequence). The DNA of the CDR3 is TGTGCCAGCAGCTTAGAGGTGGGGAGTGGTGGCTACACCTTC. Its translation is CASSLEVGSGGYTF.

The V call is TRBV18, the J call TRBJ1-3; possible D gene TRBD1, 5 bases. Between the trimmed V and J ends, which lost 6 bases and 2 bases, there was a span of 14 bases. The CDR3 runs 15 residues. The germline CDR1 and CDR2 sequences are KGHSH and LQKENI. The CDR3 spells CASSSWQGAGNTIYF. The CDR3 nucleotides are TGTGCCAGCTCCTCTTGGCAGGGCGCTGGAAACACCATATATTTT.

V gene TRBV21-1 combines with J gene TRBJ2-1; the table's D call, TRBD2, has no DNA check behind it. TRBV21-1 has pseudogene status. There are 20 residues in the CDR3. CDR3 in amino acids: CASSKEPTSGRPESYNEQFF. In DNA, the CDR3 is TGTGCCAGCAGCAAAGAGCCCACTAGCGGGAGGCCGGAGTCCTACAATGAGCAGTTCTTC.

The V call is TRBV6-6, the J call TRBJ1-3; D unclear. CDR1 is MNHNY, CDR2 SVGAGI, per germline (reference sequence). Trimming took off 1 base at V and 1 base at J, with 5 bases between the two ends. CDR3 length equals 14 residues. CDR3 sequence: CASSYWESGNTIYF. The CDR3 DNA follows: TGTGCCAGCAGTTACTGGGAGTCTGGAAACACCATATATTTT.

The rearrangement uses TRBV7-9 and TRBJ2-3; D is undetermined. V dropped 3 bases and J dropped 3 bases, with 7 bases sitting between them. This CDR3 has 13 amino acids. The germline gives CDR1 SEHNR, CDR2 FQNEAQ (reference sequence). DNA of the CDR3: TGTGCCAGCAGCTTTCCGGAGACAGATACGCAGTATTTT. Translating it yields CASSFPETDTQYF.

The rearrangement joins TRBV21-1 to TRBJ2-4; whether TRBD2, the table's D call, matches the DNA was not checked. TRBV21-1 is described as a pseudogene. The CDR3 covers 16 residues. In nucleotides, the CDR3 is TGTGCCAGCAGCAAAAAGTCTAGGATAGCCAAAAACATTCAGTACTTC. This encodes CASSKKSRIAKNIQYF.

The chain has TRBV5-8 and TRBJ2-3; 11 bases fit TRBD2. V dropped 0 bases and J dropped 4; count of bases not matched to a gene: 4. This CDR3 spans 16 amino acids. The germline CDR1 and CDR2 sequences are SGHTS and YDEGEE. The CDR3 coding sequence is TGTGCCAGCAGCTTGGGTCTAGCGGGAGGCGCAGATACGCAGTATTTT. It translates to CASSLGLAGGADTQYF.

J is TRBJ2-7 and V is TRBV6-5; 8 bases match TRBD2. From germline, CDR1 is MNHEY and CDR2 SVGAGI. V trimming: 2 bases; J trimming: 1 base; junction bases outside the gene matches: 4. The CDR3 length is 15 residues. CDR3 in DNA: TGTGCCAGCAGTTACCTTGGGACTAGTTCCTACGAGCAGTACTTC. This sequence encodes CASSYLGTSSYEQYF.

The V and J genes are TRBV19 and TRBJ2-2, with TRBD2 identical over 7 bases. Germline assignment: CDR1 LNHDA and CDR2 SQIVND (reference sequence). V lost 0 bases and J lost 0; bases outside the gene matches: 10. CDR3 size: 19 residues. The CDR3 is CASSIDSSGTTANTGELFF. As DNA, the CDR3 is TGTGCCAGTAGTATAGACTCTAGCGGAACAACAGCGAACACCGGGGAGCTGTTTTTT.

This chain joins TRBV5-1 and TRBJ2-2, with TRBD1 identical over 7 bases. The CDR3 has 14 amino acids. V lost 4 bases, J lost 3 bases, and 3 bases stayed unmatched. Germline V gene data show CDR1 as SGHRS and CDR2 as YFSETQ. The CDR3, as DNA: TGCGCCAGCAGCCGGGACAGTTACACCGGGGAGCTGTTTTTT. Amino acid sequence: CASSRDSYTGELFF.

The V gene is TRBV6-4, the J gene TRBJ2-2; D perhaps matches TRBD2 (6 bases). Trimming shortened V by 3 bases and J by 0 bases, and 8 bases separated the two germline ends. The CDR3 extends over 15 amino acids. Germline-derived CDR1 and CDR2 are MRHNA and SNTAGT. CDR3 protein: CASSERTTNTGELFF. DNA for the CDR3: TGTGCCAGCAGTGAGAGGACTACGAACACCGGGGAGCTGTTTTTT.

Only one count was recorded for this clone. The CDR3 DNA reads TGTGCCAGCAGCTTGGGTGTGGGGAGAGACTATGGCTACACCTTC. This codes for CASSLGVGRDYGYTF. The genes are TRBV5-5 and TRBJ1-2; D uncertain. Looked up from germline, CDR1 is SGHKS and CDR2 is YYEKEE (reference sequence). The CDR3 is 15 amino acids. Between the trimmed V and J ends, which lost 0 bases and 3 bases, there was a span of 12 bases.

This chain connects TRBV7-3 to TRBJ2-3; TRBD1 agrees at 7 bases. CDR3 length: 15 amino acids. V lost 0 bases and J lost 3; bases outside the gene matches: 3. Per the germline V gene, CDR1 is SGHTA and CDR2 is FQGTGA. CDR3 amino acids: CASSLTGQRTDTQYF. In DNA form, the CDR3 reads TGTGCCAGCAGCTTAACGGGACAGCGAACAGATACGCAGTATTTT.